This TCR beta chain is from a study of graft-versus-host responses after intestinal transplantation. Study-wide context: Anti-thymocyte globulin served as induction for all recipients, who then took tacrolimus and steroids for around 3 years.

Repertoires were generated with immunoSEQ multiplex PCR, while TCRdb's copy carries only in-frame clones and drops some. The sample includes about 59,000 clones, approximately 94% of them seen just once. Germline-derived CDR1 and CDR2 are MNHNY and SVGAGI (reference sequence). The CDR3 has 13 residues. The ends lost 5 bases at V and 4 bases at J; junction bases unmatched: 4. Comment on this clone: Its cognate antigen is unknown.

Study observations and caveats: Recipient marrow harbored GvH clones, some of which surfaced first in ileum or blood. Early after transplant, HvG declines were associated with peak levels of circulating GvH clones.

V is TRBV6-6 and J is TRBJ1-1; 7 positions agree with TRBD1. This clonotype originated in a human donor who was the organ donor for an intestinal transplant. Sequencing was performed on unstimulated CD4+ T cells sorted from spleen or lymph node cells, taken before transplant. The DNA for the CDR3 is TGTGCCAGCAGTCGCCGGGACAGCACTGAAGCTTTCTTT. This sequence encodes CASSRRDSTEAFF.